Below, 31 T cell receptor beta chains from the same sample are listed, as sequenced in a study of blood T cell repertoires in COVID-19. Method: immunoSEQ multiplex PCR; TCRdb's copy keeps in-frame clones and lacks some. Here the sample spans a few hundred thousand clones, 88% being singletons. Sequencing was performed on PBMCs or T cells enriched from blood (not recorded which). These receptors all come from a woman between 18 and 30 years old who had recovered from COVID-19.

The J gene is TRBJ2-1, the V gene TRBV3-1 (or the pseudogene TRBV3-2), with 9 bases that match TRBD2. This CDR3 is built from 18 residues. Germline V CDR1 and CDR2: LGHDT, YNNKEL (reference sequence). With 0 bases clipped from V and 7 bases from J, the junction kept 13 bases outside the gene matches. The CDR3 DNA reads TGTGCCAGCAGCCAAGAAGGGGGTGGCGGGGGGGCGAGGAATGAGCAGTTCTTC. Translation: CASSQEGGGGGARNEQFF.

V gene TRBV4-1 combines with J gene TRBJ2-1; 9 bases map to TRBD2. The CDR3 is 18 residues long. The trim removed 0 bases at V and 3 bases at J, leaving 9 bases unmatched. The germline gives CDR1 MGHRA, CDR2 YSYEKL. In DNA form, the CDR3 reads TGCGCCAGCAGCCAAGAACCAGCGGGGGGTACATACTACAATGAGCAGTTCTTC. This codes for CASSQEPAGGTYYNEQFF.

The rearrangement links TRBV21-1 to TRBJ2-1; the table's D call, TRBD1, has no DNA check behind it. TRBV21-1 is marked as a pseudogene. CDR3 length equals 13 residues. The CDR3 nucleotides read TGTGCCAGCAGGCCGGACAGGGACAATGAGCAGTTCTTC. It translates to CASRPDRDNEQFF.

In DNA form, the CDR3 reads TGTGCCAGCAGCTTGGGGACTAGCGGCCTTACAGATACGCAGTATTTT. Translated, it gives CASSLGTSGLTDTQYF. This chain links TRBV5-4 with TRBJ2-3; 10 bases are a match to TRBD2. Trimming removed 0 bases from V and 3 bases from J; junction bases left unmatched: 4. The germline gives CDR1 SGHNT, CDR2 YYREEE (reference sequence). The CDR3 consists of 16 residues. The variable domain in full, completed from reference TRBV5-4 and TRBJ2-3, reads ETGVTQSPTHLIKTRGQQVTLRCSSQSGHNTVSWYQQALGQGPQFIFQYYREEENGRGNFPPRFSGLQFPNYSSELNVNALELDDSALYLCASSLGTSGLTDTQYFGPGTRLTVL.

The chain joins TRBV24-1 to TRBJ1-1, with 8 nucleotides matching TRBD1. This CDR3 comprises 19 residues. Germline CDR1 reads KGHDR; CDR2 reads SFDVKD. After removal of 4 bases from V and 3 bases from J, the junction contained 18 bases not matched to a gene. CDR3 coding DNA: TGTGCCACCAGTGAGGGGATGGGGCCAGGGGGCGTGAAGGACACTGAAGCTTTCTTT. Its protein product is CATSEGMGPGGVKDTEAFF.

The gene calls are TRBV6-5 and TRBJ1-2; tentative D call: TRBD1 (5 bases). The CDR3 has 14 amino acids. The ends were cut back, 7 bases at V and 1 base at J, with 13 bases in the middle. Germline CDR1 and CDR2: MNHEY and SVGAGI. The CDR3 spells CASTVGGSNYGYTF. CDR3 nucleotides: TGTGCCAGCACCGTGGGGGGGAGTAACTATGGCTACACCTTC.

V and J are TRBV6-2 or TRBV6-3 and TRBJ1-2; D ambiguous. This CDR3 comprises 14 residues. The V end lost 4 bases, the J end lost 0 bases, and 9 bases lay between the germline ends. Germline V gene lookup returns CDR1 MNHEY and CDR2 SVGEGT. As DNA, the CDR3 is TGTGCCAGCAGTTTTGGAGTCGCTAACTATGGCTACACCTTC. This translates into CASSFGVANYGYTF.

V and J are TRBV11-2 and TRBJ2-3, with TRBD2 matching 8 bases. Germline CDR1 SGHAT, CDR2 FQNNGV. The CDR3 covers 18 residues. Germline trimming cut 4 bases from V and 3 bases from J; bases unmatched to any gene: 15. CDR3 nucleotides: TGTGCCAGCAGCTCCCTGGAGGGAGTAGCGGGGAGGACAGATACGCAGTATTTT. The encoded protein is CASSSLEGVAGRTDTQYF. The full variable domain, rest sourced from reference TRBV11-2 and TRBJ2-3, is EAGVAQSPRYKIIEKRQSVAFWCNPISGHATLYWYQQILGQGPKLLIQFQNNGVVDDSQLPKDRFSAERLKGVDSTLKIQPAKLEDSAVYLCASSSLEGVAGRTDTQYFGPGTRLTVL.

This clone was observed a handful of times. The chain combines TRBV5-1 with TRBJ1-1, with TRBD1 matching 10 bases. J gave up 1 base and V 4 bases, and 4 bases lay outside the gene matches. The CDR3 length is 15 residues. Germline V gene lookup returns CDR1 SGHRS and CDR2 YFSETQ. CDR3 sequence reads: CASSADRGANTEAFF. The CDR3 DNA reads TGCGCCAGCAGCGCGGACAGGGGGGCGAACACTGAAGCTTTCTTT. Filled out from reference TRBV5-1 and TRBJ1-1, the complete variable domain reads KAGVTQTPRYLIKTRGQQVTLSCSPISGHRSVSWYQQTPGQGLQFLFEYFSETQRNKGNFPGRFSGRQFSNSRSEMNVSTLELGDSALYLCASSADRGANTEAFFGQGTRLTVV.

The CDR3 region is CASSLEEGAFYGYTF. As DNA, the CDR3 is TGCGCCAGCAGCTTGGAGGAGGGGGCCTTCTATGGCTACACCTTC. V usage is TRBV5-1 and J usage is TRBJ1-2; 7 positions match TRBD1. Germline-derived CDR1 and CDR2 are SGHRS and YFSETQ. The CDR3 is made up of 15 amino acids. J lost 4 bases, V lost 0 bases, and 6 bases had no gene match.

This sequence joins TRBV4-3 and TRBJ2-3; D possibly corresponds to TRBD2 (6 bases). CDR1 and CDR2 (germline): LGHNA, YSLEER. The CDR3 has 17 residues. V was cut by 0 bases and J by 0 bases, with 13 bases left in between. Here the CDR3 DNA reads TGCGCCAGCAGCCAAGATCGTACCGGGACTAGCACAGATACGCAGTATTTT. This sequence encodes CASSQDRTGTSTDTQYF.

V and J are TRBV29-1 and TRBJ1-1, with TRBD1 matching over 7 bases. The J segment lost 1 base and the V segment lost 5 bases, leaving 7 bases of the junction unmatched. This CDR3 has 14 amino acids. Germline CDR1 and CDR2: SQVTM and ANQGSEA. This chain's CDR3 is CSVSRQGGNTEAFF. Written as DNA, the CDR3 is TGCAGCGTTTCGCGACAGGGAGGGAACACTGAAGCTTTCTTT.

In this sample, this clone turned up a few times. V usage is TRBV12-3 or TRBV12-4 and J usage is TRBJ1-2; no firm D call. V shed 1 base and J shed 8 bases, with 11 bases lying between them. The CDR3 has 13 residues. CDR3 coding DNA: TGTGCCAGCAGTTTAGATCAACGGGTCGGCTACACCTTC. Translation: CASSLDQRVGYTF.

This chain connects TRBV18 to TRBJ1-2; 7 nucleotides line up with TRBD1. The ends lost 3 bases at V and 2 bases at J; junction bases unmatched: 9. The length of the CDR3 is 16 residues. Germline loops: CDR1 KGHSH, CDR2 LQKENI. CDR3 sequence: CASSPSEPGGNYGYTF. CDR3 bases: TGTGCCAGCTCACCGTCGGAACCAGGGGGAAACTATGGCTACACCTTC.

J is TRBJ1-5 and V is TRBV15; D call uncertain. The CDR3 is 16 amino acids. CDR1 and CDR2 from the germline V gene are LNHNV and YYDKDF (reference sequence). V was clipped by 0 bases and J by 6 bases, with 15 bases between them. The chain's CDR3 is CATSRDGGGGGQPQHF. For the CDR3, the DNA is TGTGCCACCAGCAGAGATGGAGGAGGAGGCGGTCAGCCCCAGCATTTT.

This chain links TRBV29-1 with TRBJ2-5; TRBD2 aligns across 9 bases. Germline V lookup: CDR1 SQVTM, CDR2 ANQGSEA. The CDR3 covers 14 residues. Trimming removed 0 bases from V and 3 bases from J; junction bases left unmatched: 2. DNA of the CDR3: TGCAGCGTTGAAGAACGACTAGCGGAAGAGACCCAGTACTTC. Protein: CSVEERLAEETQYF. Combining the CDR3 with reference TRBV29-1 and TRBJ2-5 gives the whole variable domain SAVISQKPSRDICQRGTSLTIQCQVDSQVTMMFWYRQQPGQSLTLIATANQGSEATYESGFVIDKFPISRPNLTFSTLTVSNMSPEDSSIYLCSVEERLAEETQYFGPGTRLLVL.

The genes are TRBV11-2 and TRBJ2-7, with 7 bases aligning to TRBD1. Trimming at V came to 4 bases and at J to 5 bases, leaving 14 bases not matched to a gene. This CDR3 is built from 16 residues. The germline CDR1 and CDR2 sequences are SGHAT and FQNNGV. CDR3 sequence reads: CASSSISSKGGHEQYF. CDR3 bases: TGTGCCAGCAGCTCCATCTCCTCGAAAGGGGGCCACGAGCAGTACTTC.

The chain recombines TRBV28 with TRBJ1-5; D remains ambiguous. The V and J ends lost 2 bases and 2 bases respectively, with 10 bases between them. The germline CDR1 and CDR2 sequences are MDHEN and SYDVKM. This CDR3 region has 15 residues. The CDR3 region is CASSLPSPGNQPQHF. For the CDR3, the DNA is TGTGCCAGCAGTTTACCCTCTCCGGGCAATCAGCCCCAGCATTTT.

The chain uses TRBV7-4 and TRBJ1-4, with 7 bases that match TRBD1. The V gene end was trimmed by 2 bases and the J gene end by 8 bases; junction bases not matched to a gene: 14. Germline values: CDR1 SGHVT, CDR2 SQSDAQ. The CDR3 sequence is 17 residues long. CDR3 DNA: TGTGCCAGCAGCTTATGTAGGGGGCCGCCCGCAAGAGAAAAACTGTTTTTT. Amino acid sequence: CASSLCRGPPAREKLFF.

For this clone: Mismatch with germline at one junction end may stem from a read error. The CDR3 loop reads CASSEGLQDNF. The CDR3 nucleotides read TGCGCCAGCAGTGAGGGACTCCAGGATAACTTC. The V call is TRBV10-2, the J call TRBJ1-2; D call uncertain. From germline, CDR1 is WSHSY and CDR2 SAAADI. This CDR3 has 11 amino acids.

This clone was observed a handful of times. The genes are TRBV2 and TRBJ1-4, with 7 bases that match TRBD1. The J segment lost 3 bases and the V segment lost 3 bases, leaving 4 bases of the junction unmatched. The germline CDR1 and CDR2 sequences are SNHLY and FYNNEI. The CDR3 covers 15 residues. In DNA, the CDR3 is TGTGCCAGCAGTGAGCAGACAGGGTCTAATGAAAAACTGTTTTTT. Its protein is CASSEQTGSNEKLFF.

The chain couples TRBV6-1 to TRBJ2-2, with TRBD2 matching 11 bases. The CDR3 runs 15 residues. From germline, CDR1 is MNHNS and CDR2 SASEGT. With 3 bases clipped from V and 5 bases from J, the junction kept 2 bases outside the gene matches. CDR3 protein: CASSDLAGGTGELFF. CDR3 sequence (DNA): TGTGCCAGCAGTGATTTAGCGGGGGGGACCGGGGAGCTGTTTTTT.

V usage is TRBV12-3 or TRBV12-4 and J usage is TRBJ1-5; D gene unclear. The CDR3 contains 13 residues. Trimming removed 7 bases from V and 3 bases from J, with 10 bases in between. CDR3 amino acids: CASKDGINQPQHF. The CDR3 DNA follows: TGTGCCAGCAAGGACGGGATCAATCAGCCCCAGCATTTT.

V and J are TRBV6-5 and TRBJ2-3; no firm D call. The CDR3 runs to 14 residues. The V gene's germline CDR1 is MNHEY and CDR2 SVGAGI. Trimming removed 5 bases from V and 0 bases from J, with 9 bases in between. CDR3 DNA sequence: TGTGCCAGCAGTCCAGCACTAAGCACAGATACGCAGTATTTT. This gives the protein CASSPALSTDTQYF.

This clone came up once. The chain uses TRBV19 and TRBJ1-4, with D perhaps matching TRBD1 (5 bases). Trimming shortened V by 4 bases and J by 7 bases, and 19 bases separated the two germline ends. Germline CDR1 reads LNHDA; CDR2 reads SQIVND (reference sequence). The CDR3 is 16 amino acids. The CDR3 sequence is CASSTLSGGGREKLFF. The CDR3 DNA sequence: TGTGCCAGTAGTACGCTCTCGGGGGGAGGTCGTGAAAAACTGTTTTTT.

This clone was recorded once. The sample contains more than one DNA sequence encoding this CDR3. The V call is TRBV27, the J call TRBJ1-1; TRBD1 matches 7 bases. This CDR3 has 12 amino acids. CDR1 is MNHEY, CDR2 SMNVEV, per germline (reference sequence). Trimming at V came to 5 bases and at J to 4 bases, leaving 1 base not matched to a gene. CDR3 loop: CASSPGGTEAFF. In DNA form, the CDR3 reads TGTGCCAGCAGTCCAGGGGGCACTGAAGCTTTCTTT.

This rearrangement joins TRBV30 to TRBJ2-7; TRBD1 matches at 7 bases. V was pared by 6 bases and J by 6 bases, with 17 bases of the junction left unmatched. Germline V gives CDR1 GTSNPN, CDR2 SVGIG (reference sequence). The CDR3 has 15 amino acids. This chain's CDR3 is CACKTGTAFTAEQYF. As DNA, the CDR3 is TGTGCCTGTAAGACCGGGACAGCCTTCACGGCCGAGCAGTACTTC.

V usage is TRBV5-4 and J usage is TRBJ1-2; 7 bases fit TRBD1. Per the germline V gene, CDR1 is SGHNT and CDR2 is YYREEE (reference sequence). Trimming took 4 bases from V and 8 from J; bases not matched to a gene: 14. The CDR3 is 15 residues long. CDR3 nucleotide sequence: TGTGCCAGCAGCAGGACAGGTGTTAACGTGGGAGGCTACACCTTC. Residues: CASSRTGVNVGGYTF.

This chain uses TRBV5-1 with TRBJ2-7; a weak D match, TRBD1 (6 bases). The CDR3 is 14 amino acids. Germline V gene sequence: CDR1 SGHRS, CDR2 YFSETQ. V was cut by 3 bases and J by 7 bases, with 17 bases left in between. This CDR3 is CASSSNVGAGEQYF. CDR3 nucleotide sequence: TGCGCCAGCAGCTCCAACGTGGGGGCAGGAGAGCAGTACTTC.

This chain connects TRBV28 to TRBJ1-1, with 8 bases aligning to TRBD1. The J segment lost 6 bases and the V segment lost 3 bases, leaving 6 bases of the junction unmatched. Germline CDR1 MDHEN, CDR2 SYDVKM. The CDR3 totals 14 residues. DNA of the CDR3: TGTGCCAGCAGTTTCCAGGGGGCTTTCGCTGAAGCTTTCTTT. This sequence encodes CASSFQGAFAEAFF.

The chain is built from TRBV6-5 and TRBJ1-4, with D perhaps TRBD1 (5 bases). Trimming left V 7 bases short and J 1 base short, with 13 bases between. The CDR3 is 15 residues long. CDR1 and CDR2 (germline): MNHEY, SVGAGI. Here the CDR3 reads CASIPDGGTNEKLFF. The CDR3 DNA follows: TGTGCCAGCATTCCGGACGGGGGAACTAATGAAAAACTGTTTTTT.